Sequencing of this TCR beta chain was carried out in a study of cytomegalovirus exposure and HLA in healthy donors. The PCR had 60 Vbeta and 13 Jbeta primers. Measured with immunoSEQ multiplex PCR; TCRdb has only the in-frame clones, and not every one. The table records 150,000 to 200,000 clones, more than 70% of them present only once. The sequence came from a woman between 35 and 50 years old in good health and CMV-seropositive. Sequencing was done on a sample of PBMCs.

Here the CDR3 reads CASSTSRGQETQYF. CDR3 nucleotide sequence: TGTGCCAGCAGCACGTCCCGGGGTCAAGAGACCCAGTACTTC. V usage is TRBV11-3 and J usage is TRBJ2-5, with TRBD2 as a possible D gene (5 bases). This CDR3 has 14 amino acids. Trimming stripped 5 bases from V and 2 bases from J, with 12 bases between. Germline-derived CDR1 and CDR2 are SGHNT and YENEEA.